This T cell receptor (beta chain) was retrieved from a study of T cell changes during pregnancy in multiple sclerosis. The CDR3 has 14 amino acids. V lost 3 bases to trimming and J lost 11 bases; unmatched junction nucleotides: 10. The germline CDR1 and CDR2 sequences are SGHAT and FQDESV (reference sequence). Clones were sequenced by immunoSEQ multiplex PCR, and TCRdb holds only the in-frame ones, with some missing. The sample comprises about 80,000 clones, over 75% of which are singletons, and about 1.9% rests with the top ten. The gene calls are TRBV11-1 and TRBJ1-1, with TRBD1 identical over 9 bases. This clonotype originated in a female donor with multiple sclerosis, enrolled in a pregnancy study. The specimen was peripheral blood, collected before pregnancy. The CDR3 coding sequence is TGTGCCAGCAGCTTTATTTCGGGACAGGGTCTTGCTTTCTTT. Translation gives CASSFISGQGLAFF. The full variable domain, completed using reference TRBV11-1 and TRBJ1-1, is EAEVAQSPRYKITEKSQAVAFWCDPISGHATLYWYRQILGQGPELLVQFQDESVVDDSQLPKDRFSAERLKGVDSTLKIQPAELGDSAMYLCASSFISGQGLAFFGQGTRLTVV.